This T cell receptor beta chain was found in a study of shared clonotypes between healthy human individuals. Study-wide results and caveats: Richness estimates generally favored naive over memory subsets. Clonotype sharing across four donors was observed for 4% to 6.5% of naive CD4 clonotypes.

Using immunoSEQ multiplex PCR, the repertoire was profiled, and TCRdb retains in-frame clones only, with some absent. The sample includes approximately 940,000 clones, about three quarters of them seen just once. V was clipped by 0 bases and J by 2 bases; unmatched bases: 6. This CDR3 has 16 amino acids. Germline-derived CDR1 and CDR2 are PRHDT and FYEKMQ (reference sequence). This clone appeared once. The antigen is undetermined. The origin of this receptor is a man aged 18 to 35 in good health. Sample: memory CD4+ T cells sorted from blood. Indicated subset: CD45RA-negative fraction. V is TRBV13 and J is TRBJ2-7, with 8 bases lining up with TRBD1. CDR3 sequence (DNA): TGTGCCAGCAGCTTAGGGGGCAGGGGGCAGACCTACGAGCAGTACTTC. This codes for CASSLGGRGQTYEQYF.